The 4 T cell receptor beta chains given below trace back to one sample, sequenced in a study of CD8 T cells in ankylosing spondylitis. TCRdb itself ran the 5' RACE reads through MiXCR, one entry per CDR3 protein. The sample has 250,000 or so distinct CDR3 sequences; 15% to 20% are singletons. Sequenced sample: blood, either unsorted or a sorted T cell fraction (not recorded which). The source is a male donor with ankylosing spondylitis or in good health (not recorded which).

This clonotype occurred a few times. In DNA form, the CDR3 reads TGTGCCAGCAGTTACTCGAGCAGTTCACCCCTCCACTTT. Translating gives CASSYSSSSPLHF. V is TRBV6-5 and J is TRBJ1-6; D unresolved. V dropped 0 bases and J dropped 9 bases, with 6 bases sitting between them. This CDR3 region has 13 residues. Germline V CDR1 and CDR2: MNHEY, SVGAGI.

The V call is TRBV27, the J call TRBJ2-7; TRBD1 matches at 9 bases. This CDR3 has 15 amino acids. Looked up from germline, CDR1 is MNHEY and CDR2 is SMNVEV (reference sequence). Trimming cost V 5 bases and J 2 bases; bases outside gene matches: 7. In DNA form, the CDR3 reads TGTGCCAGCAGTCTACGGACAGGGGCAGCCTACGAGCAGTACTTC. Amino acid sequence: CASSLRTGAAYEQYF.

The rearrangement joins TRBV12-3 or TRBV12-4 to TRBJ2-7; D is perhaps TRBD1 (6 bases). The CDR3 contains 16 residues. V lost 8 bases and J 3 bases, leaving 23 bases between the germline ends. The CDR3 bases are TGTGCCAGCGCCAGCTTCTGGGCAGGGGAAGACTACGAGCAGTACTTC. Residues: CASASFWAGEDYEQYF.

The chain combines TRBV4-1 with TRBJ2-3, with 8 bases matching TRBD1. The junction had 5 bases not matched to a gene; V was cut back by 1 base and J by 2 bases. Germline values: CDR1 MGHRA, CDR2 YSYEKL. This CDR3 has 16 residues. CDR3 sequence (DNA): TGCGCCAGCAGCCAAGTTCAGGGGGCCATCACAGATACGCAGTATTTT. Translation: CASSQVQGAITDTQYF.